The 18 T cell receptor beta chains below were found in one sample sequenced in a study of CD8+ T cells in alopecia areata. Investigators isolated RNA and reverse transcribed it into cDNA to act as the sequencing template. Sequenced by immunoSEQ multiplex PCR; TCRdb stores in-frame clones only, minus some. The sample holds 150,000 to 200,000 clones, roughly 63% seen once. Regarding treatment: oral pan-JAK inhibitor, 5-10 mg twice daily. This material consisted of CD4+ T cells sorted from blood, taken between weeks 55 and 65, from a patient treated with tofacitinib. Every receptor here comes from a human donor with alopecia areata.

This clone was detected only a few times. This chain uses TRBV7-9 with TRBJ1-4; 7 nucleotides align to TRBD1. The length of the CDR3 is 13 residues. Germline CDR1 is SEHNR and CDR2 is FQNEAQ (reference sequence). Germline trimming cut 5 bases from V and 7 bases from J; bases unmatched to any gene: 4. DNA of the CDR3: TGTGCCAGCAGCGATCGGGACAGTGAAAAACTGTTTTTT. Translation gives CASSDRDSEKLFF.

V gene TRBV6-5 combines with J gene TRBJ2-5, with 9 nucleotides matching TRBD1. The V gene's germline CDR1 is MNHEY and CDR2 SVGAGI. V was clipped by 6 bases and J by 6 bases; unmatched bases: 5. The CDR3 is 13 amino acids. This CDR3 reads CASRQGAGKTQYF. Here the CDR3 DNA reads TGTGCCAGCAGACAGGGGGCAGGAAAGACCCAGTACTTC.

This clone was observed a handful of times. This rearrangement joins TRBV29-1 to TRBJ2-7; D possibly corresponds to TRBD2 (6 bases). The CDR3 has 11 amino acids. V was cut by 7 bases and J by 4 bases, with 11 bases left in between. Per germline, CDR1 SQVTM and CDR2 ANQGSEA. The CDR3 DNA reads TGCAGCGCCGGGGGAAGTTACGAGCAGTACTTC. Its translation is CSAGGSYEQYF.

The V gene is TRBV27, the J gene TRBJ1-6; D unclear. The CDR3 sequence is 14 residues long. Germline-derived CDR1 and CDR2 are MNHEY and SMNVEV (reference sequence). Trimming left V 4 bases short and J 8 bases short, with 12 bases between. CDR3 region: CASSWARGDSPLHF. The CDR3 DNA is TGTGCCAGCAGTTGGGCCCGAGGAGATTCACCCCTCCACTTT.

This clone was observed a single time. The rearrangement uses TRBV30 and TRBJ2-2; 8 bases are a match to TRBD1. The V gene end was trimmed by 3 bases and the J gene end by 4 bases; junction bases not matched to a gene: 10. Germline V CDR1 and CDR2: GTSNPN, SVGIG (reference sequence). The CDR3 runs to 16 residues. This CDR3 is CAWSPDRVGGTGELFF. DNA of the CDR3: TGTGCCTGGAGCCCGGACAGGGTTGGGGGCACCGGGGAGCTGTTTTTT.

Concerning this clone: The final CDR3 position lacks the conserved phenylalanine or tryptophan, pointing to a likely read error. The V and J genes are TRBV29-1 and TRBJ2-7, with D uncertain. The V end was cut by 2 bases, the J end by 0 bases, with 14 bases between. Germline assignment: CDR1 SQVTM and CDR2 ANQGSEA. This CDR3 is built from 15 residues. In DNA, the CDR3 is TGCAGCGTTGAAACTGGTCCCGATGGCTCCTACGAGCAGTACCTC. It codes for CSVETGPDGSYEQYL.

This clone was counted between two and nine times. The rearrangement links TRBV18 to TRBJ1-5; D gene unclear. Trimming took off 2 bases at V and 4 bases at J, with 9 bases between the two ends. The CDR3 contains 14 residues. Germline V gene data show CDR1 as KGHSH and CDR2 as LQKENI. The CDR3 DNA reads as TGTGCCAGCTCACCAGTCGGGCAAAATCAGCCCCAGCATTTT. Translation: CASSPVGQNQPQHF.

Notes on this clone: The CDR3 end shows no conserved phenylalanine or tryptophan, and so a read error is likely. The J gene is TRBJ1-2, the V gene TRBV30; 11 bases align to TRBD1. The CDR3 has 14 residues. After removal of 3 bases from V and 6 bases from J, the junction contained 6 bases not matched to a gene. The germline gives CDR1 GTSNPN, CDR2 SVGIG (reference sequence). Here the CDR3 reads CAWSVTDRGHGYTL. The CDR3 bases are TGTGCCTGGAGCGTGACGGACAGGGGGCATGGCTACACCCTC.

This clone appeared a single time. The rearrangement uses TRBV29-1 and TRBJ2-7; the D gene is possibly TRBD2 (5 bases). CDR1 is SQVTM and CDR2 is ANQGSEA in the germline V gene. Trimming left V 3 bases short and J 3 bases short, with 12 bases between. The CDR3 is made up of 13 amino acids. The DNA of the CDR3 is TGCAGCGTTGATTCCGGGGTAGGCTACGAGCAGTACTTC. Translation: CSVDSGVGYEQYF.

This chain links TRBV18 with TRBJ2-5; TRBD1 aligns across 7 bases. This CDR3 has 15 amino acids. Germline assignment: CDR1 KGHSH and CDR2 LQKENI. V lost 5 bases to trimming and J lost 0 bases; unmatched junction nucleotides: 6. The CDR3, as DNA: TGTGCCAGCTCAGACAGGGCTACGAACCAAGAGACCCAGTACTTC. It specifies CASSDRATNQETQYF.

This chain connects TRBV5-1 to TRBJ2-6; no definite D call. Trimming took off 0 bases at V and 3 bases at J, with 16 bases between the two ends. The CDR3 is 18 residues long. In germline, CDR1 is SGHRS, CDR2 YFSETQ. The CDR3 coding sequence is TGCGCCAGCAGCTTGGCCCCAGCCGGTGCACTTGGGGCCAACGTCCTGACTTTC. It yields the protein CASSLAPAGALGANVLTF. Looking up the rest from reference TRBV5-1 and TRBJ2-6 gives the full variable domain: KAGVTQTPRYLIKTRGQQVTLSCSPISGHRSVSWYQQTPGQGLQFLFEYFSETQRNKGNFPGRFSGRQFSNSRSEMNVSTLELGDSALYLCASSLAPAGALGANVLTFGAGSRLTVL.

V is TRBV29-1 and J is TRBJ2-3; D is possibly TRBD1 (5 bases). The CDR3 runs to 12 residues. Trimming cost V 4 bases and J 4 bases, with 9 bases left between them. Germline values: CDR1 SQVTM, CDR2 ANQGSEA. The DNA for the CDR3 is TGCAGCGTTGGGGGCCGGGCAGATACGCAGTATTTT. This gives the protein CSVGGRADTQYF.

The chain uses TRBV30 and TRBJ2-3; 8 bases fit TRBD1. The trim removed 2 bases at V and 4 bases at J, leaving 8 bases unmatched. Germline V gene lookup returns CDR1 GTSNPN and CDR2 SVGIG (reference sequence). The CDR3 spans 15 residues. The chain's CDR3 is CAWSPGGAGADTQYF. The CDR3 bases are TGTGCCTGGAGTCCAGGGGGCGCAGGAGCAGATACGCAGTATTTT.

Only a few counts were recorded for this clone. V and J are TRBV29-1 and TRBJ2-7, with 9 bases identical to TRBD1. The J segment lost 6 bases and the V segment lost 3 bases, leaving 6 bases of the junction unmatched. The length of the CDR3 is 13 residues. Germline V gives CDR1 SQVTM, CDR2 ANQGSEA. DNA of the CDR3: TGCAGCGTTGATAGGGACAGGGTGGGCGAGCAGTACTTC. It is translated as CSVDRDRVGEQYF.

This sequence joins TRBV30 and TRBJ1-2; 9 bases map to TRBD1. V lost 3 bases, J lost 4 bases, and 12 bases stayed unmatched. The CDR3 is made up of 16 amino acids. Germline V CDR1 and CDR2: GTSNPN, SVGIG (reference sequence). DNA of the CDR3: TGTGCCTGGAGAGGGGGGACAGGGCGAGGGAGCTATGGCTACACCTTC. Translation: CAWRGGTGRGSYGYTF.

CDR3 sequence: CASTRGLGETQYF. The CDR3 DNA sequence: TGTGCCAGCACCCGGGGGCTGGGGGAGACCCAGTACTTC. The V and J genes are TRBV7-2 and TRBJ2-5; D could derive from TRBD1 or TRBD2 (6 bases each). The CDR3 sequence is 13 residues long. V was pared by 7 bases and J by 5 bases, with 14 bases between. Germline CDR1 reads SGHTA; CDR2 reads FQGNSA.

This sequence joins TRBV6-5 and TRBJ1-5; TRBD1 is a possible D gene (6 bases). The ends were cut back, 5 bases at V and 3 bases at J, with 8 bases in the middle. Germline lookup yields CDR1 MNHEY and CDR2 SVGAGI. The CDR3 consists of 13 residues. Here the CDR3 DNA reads TGTGCCAGCAGTGGACAGATCAATCAGCCCCAGCATTTT. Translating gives CASSGQINQPQHF.

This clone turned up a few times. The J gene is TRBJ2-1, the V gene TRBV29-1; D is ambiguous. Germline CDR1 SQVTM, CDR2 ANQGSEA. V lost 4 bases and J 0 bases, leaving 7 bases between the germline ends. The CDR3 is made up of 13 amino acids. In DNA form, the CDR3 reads TGCAGCGTTGCAGAGAGCTCCTACAATGAGCAGTTCTTC. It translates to CSVAESSYNEQFF.